The sequence of this TCR beta chain was determined in a study of graft-versus-host responses after intestinal transplantation. Looking at the study overall: Recipients underwent multivisceral, liver-intestinal, or isolated intestinal transplants. Anti-thymocyte globulin induction was given to all recipients, followed by tacrolimus and steroids for 2 to 3 years. Overall study results and limits: Detected in recipient marrow were GvH clones, some of which were first observed in ileum or blood. Within allografts, high graft-versus-host to host-versus-graft clonal ratios were seen among patients with graft-donor T cell macrochimerism.

Profiling relied on immunoSEQ multiplex PCR, and the TCRdb table lists in-frame clones only, not all of them. Among around 93,000 clones listed, around nine tenths were seen once. A remark on this clone: The antigen is undetermined.

Germline V gene sequence: CDR1 MDHEN, CDR2 SYDVKM. The CDR3 loop spans 17 amino acids. Losses at the gene ends were 3 bases for V and 3 bases for J; bases not matched to a gene: 8. This sample comprised unstimulated CD8+ T cells sorted from spleen or lymph node cells, obtained before intestinal transplant. The sequence derives from a human donor who received an intestinal transplant. J is TRBJ2-2 and V is TRBV28, with 9 nucleotides matching TRBD2. The CDR3 bases are TGTGCCAGCAGTTTCCCCTCCAGACTAGCGGACACCGGGGAGCTGTTTTTT. Translation: CASSFPSRLADTGELFF. The full variable domain, rest sourced from reference TRBV28 and TRBJ2-2, is DVKVTQSSRYLVKRTGEKVFLECVQDMDHENMFWYRQDPGLGLRLIYFSYDVKMKEKGDIPEGYSVSREKKERFSLILESASTNQTSMYLCASSFPSRLADTGELFFGEGSRLTVL.